This T cell receptor beta chain was profiled in a study of T cells in women clearing cervical HPV infection. The table came from immunoSEQ multiplex PCR; TCRdb's copy has only in-frame clones and leaves some out. The sample is made up of over 20,000 clones, and the top ten hold around 4% of it. The J segment lost 3 bases and the V segment lost 6 bases, leaving 4 bases of the junction unmatched. The CDR3 extends over 13 amino acids. As regards this clone: The read is 3 residues too short to cover the CDR3 end, so that end is filled in from the germline J gene.

The V call is TRBV12-3 or TRBV12-4, the J call TRBJ2-7, with 8 positions matching TRBD1. The source is a woman between 18 and 70 years old with a cervical HPV16 infection that either progressed to CIN3+ or cleared (not recorded which). The sample comprised blood buffy coat. The CDR3 sequence is CASSRQGHYEQYF. CDR3 DNA, as far as it was read: TGTGCCAGCAGCCGACAGGGGCACTACGAG.